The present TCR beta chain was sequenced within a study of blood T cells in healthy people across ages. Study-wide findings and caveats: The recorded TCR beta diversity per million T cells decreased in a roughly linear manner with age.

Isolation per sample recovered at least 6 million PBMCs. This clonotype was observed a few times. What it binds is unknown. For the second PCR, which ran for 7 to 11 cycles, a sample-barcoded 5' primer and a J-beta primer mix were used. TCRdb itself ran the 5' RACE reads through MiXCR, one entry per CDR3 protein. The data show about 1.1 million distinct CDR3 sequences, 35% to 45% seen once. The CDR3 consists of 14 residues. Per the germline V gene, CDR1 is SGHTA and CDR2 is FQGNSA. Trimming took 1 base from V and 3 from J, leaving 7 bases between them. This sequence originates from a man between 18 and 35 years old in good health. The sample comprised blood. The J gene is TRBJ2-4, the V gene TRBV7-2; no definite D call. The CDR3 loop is CASSLGIGKNIQYF. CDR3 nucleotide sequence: TGTGCCAGCAGCTTAGGCATCGGCAAAAACATTCAGTACTTC.